This TCR beta chain was identified in a study of T cell responses to AZD1222 COVID-19 vaccine. Findings and caveats of the study: Within unmutated variant regions lay the reported targets of nearly half of spike-specific TCRs. Dominant CD4 TCR responses targeted spike regions 160-218 and 743-854. In a largely white British group with more females than males, clonal diversity was possibly underestimated.

In the case of this clone: The antigen remains undetermined.

Clones were sequenced by immunoSEQ multiplex PCR, and TCRdb holds only the in-frame ones, with some missing. The sample has 140,000 to 150,000 clones, 92% seen once. CDR3 length: 16 residues. The V gene end was trimmed by 3 bases and the J gene end by 4 bases; junction bases not matched to a gene: 10. The V gene's germline CDR1 is WSHSY and CDR2 SAAADI. Some second doses came at about 4 weeks and others at about 12 weeks; these were pooled. The sample was peripheral blood, taken 28 days after the second AZD1222 dose. The chain has TRBV10-2 and TRBJ2-3; 7 nucleotides line up with TRBD1. This clonotype was sampled from an adult who received the AZD1222 COVID-19 vaccine. As DNA, the CDR3 is TGCGCCAGCAGTGATTGGCAGGGGGTCCGTGCAGATACGCAGTATTTT. This codes for CASSDWQGVRADTQYF.